This TCR beta chain was documented in a study of blood T cell repertoires in COVID-19. Study-wide background: Spain, Italy and the United States supplied samples that represented acute and convalescent COVID-19. PBMCs, B-cell-depleted T cells, or T cells provided the cDNA or gDNA that made up the material.

Participants reported their clinical history, and cohort assignment relied on those reports. Before being deemed recovered, Cohort 3 donors had two negative PCRs, clearance, or symptom resolution. This clone showed up just a few times. Between the trimmed V and J ends, which lost 0 bases and 1 base, there was a span of 9 bases. The CDR3 is 15 amino acids. Germline V CDR1 and CDR2: KGHDR, SFDVKD. Profiling relied on immunoSEQ multiplex PCR, and the TCRdb table lists in-frame clones only, not all of them. Of 160,000 or so clones in the sample, around 89% were seen once. The sample comprised PBMCs or T cells enriched from blood (not recorded which). The rearrangement uses TRBV24-1 and TRBJ2-7; weak D call: TRBD1 (6 bases). The sequence derives from a woman aged 50 to 60 who had recovered from COVID-19. CDR3 sequence: CATSDLRQGSYEQYF. CDR3 DNA: TGTGCCACCAGTGATTTGAGGCAGGGGTCCTACGAGCAGTACTTC.